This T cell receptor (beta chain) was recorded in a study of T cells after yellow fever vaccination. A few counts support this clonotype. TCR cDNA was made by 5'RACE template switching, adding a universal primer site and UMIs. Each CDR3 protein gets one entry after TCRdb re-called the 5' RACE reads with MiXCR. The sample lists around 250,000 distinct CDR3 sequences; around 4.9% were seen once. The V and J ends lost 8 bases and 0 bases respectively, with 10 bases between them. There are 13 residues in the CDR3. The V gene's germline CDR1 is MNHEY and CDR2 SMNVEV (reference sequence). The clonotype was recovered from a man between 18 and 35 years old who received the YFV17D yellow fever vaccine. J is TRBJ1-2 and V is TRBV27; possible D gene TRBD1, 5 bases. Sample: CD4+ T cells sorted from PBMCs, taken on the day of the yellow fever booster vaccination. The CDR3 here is CASGQYPNYGYTF. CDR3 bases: TGTGCCAGCGGACAATACCCTAACTATGGCTACACCTTC.